One T cell receptor (beta chain) is described in this entry. The antigen it recognizes is unknown. No base qualities exist here, and no much larger clone lies one base off it. The library relied on 5' RACE. The instrument given in TCRdb is Illumina HiSeq 2000. A universal primer binding site was added through template switching, and the final cDNA carried a unique molecular identifier so that TCR cDNA molecules could be counted accurately. Specific primers in the conserved constant-segment region were used to synthesize first-strand cDNA for TCR alpha and beta chains. To control for contamination, every cDNA library carried two barcodes: a SMART-Mk sample barcode plus Illumina barcodes. TruSeq adapter sequences and Illumina sample barcodes were added in two successive PCR steps. TCR alpha and beta cDNA libraries were sequenced on the Illumina HiSeq platform with custom primers. Turning to the authors' computational methods: MiGEC was used to process raw reads and extract unique molecular identifiers, and MiXCR was used to find CDR3 positions. Recombination models were inferred per individual with the repgenHMM and IGoR tools using an EM algorithm. The tcR package in R was used for shared clonotype analysis, with sharing normalized by the product of cloneset sizes. To study raw recombination without the effects of thymic and clonal selection, out-of-frame nonproductive sequences were analyzed. The public sequencing data were trimmed at Q25 with fastp and processed into clonotypes with MiXCR by TCRdb, which kept only in-frame beta chains. Entries are consolidated by CDR3 protein sequence, retaining the most common genes and DNA. Here the V and J calls rest on TCRdb's processing, not on the authors' analysis. The sample table lists some 660,000 distinct CDR3 sequences, 8.6% of them with a count of one. The ten most abundant clones make up approximately 0.94% of the sample.

This sample was taken from a study of identical twins (dated by TCRdb to 2016 to 2018). General notes on the study: To test whether fetal clonotypes persist, the study used deep sequencing on TCR alpha and beta repertoires from monozygotic twins, unrelated adults of various ages, and cord blood. To rule out contamination, replicate twin experiments were performed at different times with different library preparation protocols. Broad study findings and their caveats: Invariant T cells such as MAIT and iNKT could partly confound zero-insertion analyses, though diverse VJ usage argued against this for most clonotypes. Because the same donors could not be followed over many years, the conclusions depended on cross-sectional statistical analysis. Abundant cord blood beta clonotypes carried fewer insertions; young adult naive repertoires showed a weaker similar trend, while memory repertoires showed none. Compared with coincidental sharing between unrelated individuals, out-of-frame TCR alpha sequences shared between twins showed an excess of sequences with low generation probability. In monozygotic twins, recombination models systematically underestimated out-of-frame TCR alpha sharing, but the models matched the sharing seen between unrelated individuals. Excess twin sharing in beta out-of-frame sequences was weaker because fewer shared sequences lowered the signal-to-noise ratio.

Every donor in the study was a healthy Caucasian. The twin cohort consisted of three pairs of female monozygotic twins, all aged about 18 to 29 years. Peripheral blood mononuclear cells were used as the source from which RNA for TCR libraries was isolated. The CDR3 numbers 13 residues from cysteine through phenylalanine. The DNA shown is the 39-base CDR3, in frame from base 1. Trimming takes 7 bases from V and 4 bases from J, and the germline ends sit 13 bases apart. This sample also appeared in a second study, on yellow fever vaccine responses in identical twins. Taken from the second paper: The T cell response to vaccination in identical twins was reported by the authors to appear partly convergent and partly personalized. In identical twins, the study followed T cell clones that responded to the vaccine with precision.

This chain joins TRBV12-3 or TRBV12-4 to TRBJ1-1; the D gene cannot be named for sure. This clonotype was obtained from a woman aged 18-29 years in good health. The specimen was PBMCs. CDR3 loop: CASTSYGVTEAFF. At the DNA level, the sequence is TGTGCCAGCACCTCCTATGGGGTCACTGAAGCTTTCTTT.